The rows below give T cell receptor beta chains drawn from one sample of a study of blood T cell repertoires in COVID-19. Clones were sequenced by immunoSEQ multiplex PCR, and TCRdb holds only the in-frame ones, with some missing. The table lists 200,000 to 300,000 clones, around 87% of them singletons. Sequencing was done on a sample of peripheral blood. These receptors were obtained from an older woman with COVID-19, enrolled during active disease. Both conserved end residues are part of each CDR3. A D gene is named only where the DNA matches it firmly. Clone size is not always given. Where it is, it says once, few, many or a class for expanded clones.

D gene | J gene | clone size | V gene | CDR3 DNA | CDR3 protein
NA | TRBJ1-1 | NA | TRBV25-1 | TGTGCCAGCAAACCTGGTGACTGGAACACTGAAGCTTTCTTT | CASKPGDWNTEAFF
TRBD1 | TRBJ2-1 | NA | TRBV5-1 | TGCGCCAGCAGCCTCGACAGGGTAGAGGATGAGCAGTTCTTC | CASSLDRVEDEQFF
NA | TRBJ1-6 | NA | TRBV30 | TGTGCCTGGGACACCAGCTCCTATAATTCACCCCTCCACTTT | CAWDTSSYNSPLHF
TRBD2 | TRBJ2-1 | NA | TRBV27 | TGTGCCAGCAGTTCTAGACTAGCGGGAATGAATGAGCAGTTCTTC | CASSSRLAGMNEQFF
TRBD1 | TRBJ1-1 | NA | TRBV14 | TGTGCCAGCAGCCAGCAGACAGGGGGACACATGAACACTGAAGCTTTCTTT | CASSQQTGGHMNTEAFF
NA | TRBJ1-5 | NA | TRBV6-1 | TGTGCCAGCAGTGAAGCGAGAGACAGCCAAAATTTAGGATCTGATCAGCCCCAGCATTTT | CASSEARDSQNLGSDQPQHF
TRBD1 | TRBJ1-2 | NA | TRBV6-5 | TGTGCCAGCAGAGAGGGACAGGGCCGGGGCTACACCTTC | CASREGQGRGYTF
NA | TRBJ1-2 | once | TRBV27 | TGTGCCAGCAGTTTTCGTCCAGGGGACGGCTACACCTTC | CASSFRPGDGYTF
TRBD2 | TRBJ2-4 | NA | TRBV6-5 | TGTGCCAGCAGATCCCGGACTAGCGGGAGTAACATTCAGTACTTC | CASRSRTSGSNIQYF
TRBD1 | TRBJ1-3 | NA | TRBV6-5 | TGTGCCATCTCGACAGGGCCTGGAAACACCATATATTTT | CAISTGPGNTIYF
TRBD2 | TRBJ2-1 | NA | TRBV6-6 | TGTGCCAGCAGTCTTCAGCCGGGACTAGCGGGCCCCAATGAGCAGTTCTTC | CASSLQPGLAGPNEQFF
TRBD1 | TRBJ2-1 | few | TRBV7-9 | TGTGCCAGCAGCCGGCCTGGACAGGGATCCTACAATGAGCAGTTCTTC | CASSRPGQGSYNEQFF
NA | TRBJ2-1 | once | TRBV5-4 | TGTGCCAGCAGCACTAGAAAGGACTCCTCCAATGAGCAGTTCTTC | CASSTRKDSSNEQFF
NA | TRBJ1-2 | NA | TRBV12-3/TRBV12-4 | TGTGCCAGCAGTTTCGGCGGGGGCTACACCTTC | CASSFGGGYTF
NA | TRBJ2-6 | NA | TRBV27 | TGTGCCAGCAGTTTGATTAGCTCTGGGGCCAACGTCCTGACTTTC | CASSLISSGANVLTF
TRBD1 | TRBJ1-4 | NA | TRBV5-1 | TGCGCCAGCAGCTCAGCCGGGACAGGGAGTGAAAAACTGTTTTTT | CASSSAGTGSEKLFF
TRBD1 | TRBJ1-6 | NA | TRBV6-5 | TGTGCCAGCAGCCGACAGGGGAATTCACCCCTCCACTTT | CASSRQGNSPLHF
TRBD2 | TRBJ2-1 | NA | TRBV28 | TGTGCCAGCAGACCGGGACTAGCGGGAGTATATGAGCAGTTCTTC | CASRPGLAGVYEQFF
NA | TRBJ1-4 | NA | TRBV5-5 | TGTGCCAGCCACAGGCCCACTAATGAAAAACTGTTTTTT | CASHRPTNEKLFF
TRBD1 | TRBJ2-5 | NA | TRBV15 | TGTGCCACCAGCAGAGATTTGGGACAGCAAGAGACCCAGTACTTC | CATSRDLGQQETQYF
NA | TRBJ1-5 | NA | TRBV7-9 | TGTGCCAGCAGCTTATTTGGGGCAAATCAGCCCCAGCATTTT | CASSLFGANQPQHF
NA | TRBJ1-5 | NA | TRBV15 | TGTGCCACCAGCAGAGGTCGGGGAATCAAGCCCCAGCATTTT | CATSRGRGIKPQHF
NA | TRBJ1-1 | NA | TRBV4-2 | TGTGCCAGCAGCCAAGAGACCCCCGCGGGGGCGGCGCGTACTGAAGCTTTCTTT | CASSQETPAGAARTEAFF
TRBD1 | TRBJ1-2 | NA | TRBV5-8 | TGTGCCAGCAGCTTAAGGGGACAGCTCTATGGCTACACCTTC | CASSLRGQLYGYTF
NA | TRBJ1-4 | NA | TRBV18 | TGTGCCAGCTCGCCGAGGGATAATGAAAAACTGTTTTTT | CASSPRDNEKLFF
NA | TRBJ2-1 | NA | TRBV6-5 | TGTGCCAGTCGGCGCGAAGCTAGATACAATGAGCAGTTCTTC | CASRREARYNEQFF
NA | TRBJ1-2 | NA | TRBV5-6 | TGTGCCAGCAGCTTGGTGGGGCAGGACTATGGCTACACCTTC | CASSLVGQDYGYTF
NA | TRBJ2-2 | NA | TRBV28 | TGTGCCAGCAGCCCTCGGGGGGCTCCGAACACCGGGGAGCTGTTTTTT | CASSPRGAPNTGELFF
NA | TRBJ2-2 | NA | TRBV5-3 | TGTGCCAGAAGCTTGGCCCACGGGAGAGTCTCCGGGGAGCTGTTTTTT | CARSLAHGRVSGELFF
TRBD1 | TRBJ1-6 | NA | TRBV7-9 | TGTGCCTCTGGGGCTAGACAGGGGGCAGCCCAGGGGCCCCTCCACTTT | CASGARQGAAQGPLHF
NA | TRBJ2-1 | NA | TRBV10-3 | TGTGCCATCAACAACCAAGTGGCTAGTGGGTACAATGAGCAGTTCTTC | CAINNQVASGYNEQFF
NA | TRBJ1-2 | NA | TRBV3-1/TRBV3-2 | TGTGCCAGCAGCCGCGCAGGAAATGGCTACACCTTC | CASSRAGNGYTF
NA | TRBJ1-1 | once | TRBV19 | TGTGCCAGTAACGCCGGGGGTTGGGTGAACACTGAAGCTTTCTTT | CASNAGGWVNTEAFF
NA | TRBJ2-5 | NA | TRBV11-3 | TGTGCCAGCAGCTTAAGGGGGTCTACAGGGAAGGAGACCCAGTACTTC | CASSLRGSTGKETQYF
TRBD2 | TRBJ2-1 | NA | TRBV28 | TGTGCCAGCAGTTTCGGCCTAGCGGGGTACAATGAGCAGTTCTTC | CASSFGLAGYNEQFF
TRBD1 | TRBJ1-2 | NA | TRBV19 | TGTGCCAGTAAGGGACAGGGGAATGGCTACACCTTC | CASKGQGNGYTF
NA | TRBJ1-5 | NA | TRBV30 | TGTGCCTGGAGGCAGAATAGCAATCAGCCCCAGCATTTT | CAWRQNSNQPQHF
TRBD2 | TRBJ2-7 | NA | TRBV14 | TGTGCCAGCAGCCAAACGGGACTAGCGGGAGTATCCTACGAGCAGTACTTC | CASSQTGLAGVSYEQYF
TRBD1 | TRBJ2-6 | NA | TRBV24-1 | TGTGCCACCAGTGGTGATACAGGGGTTGTGGCCAACGTCCTGACTTTC | CATSGDTGVVANVLTF
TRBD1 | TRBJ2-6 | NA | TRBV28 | TGTGCCAGCACGCCGGGACAGTTCCAATCTGGGGCCAACGTCCTGACTTTC | CASTPGQFQSGANVLTF
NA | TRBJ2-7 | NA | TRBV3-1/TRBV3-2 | TGTGCCAGCAGCCAAAACCGGTGGGAGCAGTACTTC | CASSQNRWEQYF
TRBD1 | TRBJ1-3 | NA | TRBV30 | TGTGCCTGGGGGCCAGGGGGCACTGGAAACACCATATATTTT | CAWGPGGTGNTIYF
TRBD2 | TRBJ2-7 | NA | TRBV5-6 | TGTGCCAGCAGCTTCATTAGCGGGAGCTCCTACGAGCAGTACTTC | CASSFISGSSYEQYF
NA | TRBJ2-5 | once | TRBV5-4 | TGTGCCAGCACCTCATCGACACGTACCAGGGGGACCCAGTACTTC | CASTSSTRTRGTQYF
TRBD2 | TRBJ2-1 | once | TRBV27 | TGTGCCAGCAGTTTAGCGGGAGGACTCTACAATGAGCAGTTCTTC | CASSLAGGLYNEQFF
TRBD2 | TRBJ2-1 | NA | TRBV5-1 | TGCGCCAGCAGCCGACTAGCGGGAGTTCGGTCCGATGAGCAGTTCTTC | CASSRLAGVRSDEQFF